This TCR beta chain was sequenced in a study of blood T cell repertoires in COVID-19. Study information: Material from acute and convalescent COVID-19 was sourced from the United States, Italy and Spain. Sample material is recorded as cDNA or gDNA derived from T cells, B-cell-depleted T cells, or PBMCs.

Looked up from germline, CDR1 is SGHTA and CDR2 is FQGNSA. Trimming cost V 5 bases and J 0 bases; bases outside gene matches: 2. The CDR3 loop spans 15 amino acids. Clones were read by immunoSEQ multiplex PCR, and TCRdb kept only the in-frame ones, dropping some. The data hold about 52,000 clones, with around 86% observed a single time. This TCR was sampled from a man in his 70s with active COVID-19. The sequenced material came from peripheral blood. The rearrangement uses TRBV7-2 and TRBJ2-1, with 9 bases fitting TRBD2. The CDR3 coding sequence is TGTGCCAGCAGCCCGACTAGCGGCTCCTACAATGAGCAGTTCTTC. Amino acid sequence: CASSPTSGSYNEQFF.